The rows below give T cell receptor beta chains drawn from one sample of a study of regulatory T cells in long-lasting Graves disease. MiXCR, applied by TCRdb to the multiplex PCR reads, yields one record per CDR3 protein. The table has about 660,000 distinct CDR3 sequences, approximately 29% seen once. Sequencing was performed on peripheral blood mononuclear cells (PBMCs), taken when the disease was refractory, from a patient treated with antithyroid drugs. Receptor source: a female donor with Graves disease. Each CDR3 is given with its conserved first and last residue. The D gene is left open where the match is weak.

d_gene	v_gene	j_gene	CDR3aa
TRBD2	TRBV2	TRBJ2-5	CASKEGLAGAETQYF
TRBD1	TRBV7-6	TRBJ2-5	CASSWPQGAGMETRYF
NA	TRBV10-3	TRBJ1-3	CAISVPRLSGNTIYF
NA	TRBV3-1	TRBJ1-4	CASSPLRVEKLFF
NA	TRBV10-3	TRBJ1-2	CAITQLRPGDGYTF
NA	TRBV7-9	TRBJ1-2	CASSISQGYYGYTF
NA	TRBV7-9	TRBJ1-1	CASSLAKGPNTEAFF
TRBD1	TRBV14	TRBJ1-4	CASSRQGVNEKLFF
TRBD2	TRBV2	TRBJ2-1	CASSVGLVPEQFF
TRBD1	TRBV9	TRBJ2-2	CASSGYRTGNTGELFF
TRBD1	TRBV4-1	TRBJ1-4	CASSPGQGASKKLFF
NA	TRBV6-1	TRBJ1-5	CASTWRSSNQPQHF
NA	TRBV12-3/TRBV12-4	TRBJ1-1	CASSLRLLNTEAFF
TRBD2	TRBV10-2	TRBJ2-1	CASGTSAQLSYNEQFF
NA	TRBV7-9	TRBJ2-5	CASRGQQETQYF
NA	TRBV25-1	TRBJ1-4	CASSRPDRYNEKLFF